This entry is about one T cell receptor (beta chain). Per the original data handling: Researchers report that nucleated cell counts were estimated from reference gene primer amplification. Measured with immunoSEQ multiplex PCR; TCRdb has only the in-frame clones, and not every one. V and J calls and clone size come straight from that table; D and trimming were deduced from the DNA. This sample has under 150,000 clones, with around 80% found just once. The record originates from a study of blood T cell repertoires in COVID-19. Study overall: Samples of COVID-19 (acute and convalescent) were obtained from the United States, Italy and Spain. T cells, B-cell-depleted T cells, or PBMCs provided the cDNA or gDNA that served as material.

CDR3 size: 14 residues. Germline lookup yields CDR1 MGHRA and CDR2 YSYEKL. Between the trimmed V and J ends, which lost 4 bases and 1 base, there was a span of 10 bases. The V call is TRBV4-1, the J call TRBJ2-5; TRBD2 is a possible D gene (6 bases). This receptor was identified in a human donor in a cohort sampled during active COVID-19. Sequencing was performed on peripheral blood. The CDR3 loop reads CASSPGGVQETQYF. The DNA of the CDR3 is TGCGCCAGCAGCCCCGGAGGGGTCCAAGAGACCCAGTACTTC.